This TCR beta chain was sequenced in a study of cytomegalovirus exposure and HLA in healthy donors. Study-wide findings and caveats: In a later analysis, HLA-associated beta chains showed higher expansion and lower generation probabilities than comparable chains. Among TCR sequences, most were rare, though some public TCRs appeared in many donors. Some segments of the V type, notably TRBV6-2 and TRBV6-3, were excluded as indistinguishable. Across HLA loci, a later analysis found differing TCR association rates, with DRB1 most and HLA-C fewest.

Comment on this clone: Its antigen is not known.

This CDR3 has 16 amino acids. V trimming: 0 bases; J trimming: 5 bases; junction bases outside the gene matches: 1. Germline values: CDR1 ENHRY, CDR2 SYGVKD. The PCR was carried out with 60 Vbeta primers and 13 Jbeta primers. The protocol was immunoSEQ multiplex PCR, while the TCRdb copy is restricted to in-frame clones and leaves out a portion. There are over 30,000 clones in the sample; 70% to 85% occur only once, and around 3.6% lies in the top ten. V and J are TRBV10-3 and TRBJ1-6; TRBD1 agrees at 10 bases. The sample was PBMCs. The TCR was taken from a woman under 30 in good health and CMV-seronegative. This CDR3 reads CAISESDRGDNSPLHF. For the CDR3, the DNA is TGTGCCATCAGTGAGTCGGACAGGGGGGATAATTCACCCCTCCACTTT.